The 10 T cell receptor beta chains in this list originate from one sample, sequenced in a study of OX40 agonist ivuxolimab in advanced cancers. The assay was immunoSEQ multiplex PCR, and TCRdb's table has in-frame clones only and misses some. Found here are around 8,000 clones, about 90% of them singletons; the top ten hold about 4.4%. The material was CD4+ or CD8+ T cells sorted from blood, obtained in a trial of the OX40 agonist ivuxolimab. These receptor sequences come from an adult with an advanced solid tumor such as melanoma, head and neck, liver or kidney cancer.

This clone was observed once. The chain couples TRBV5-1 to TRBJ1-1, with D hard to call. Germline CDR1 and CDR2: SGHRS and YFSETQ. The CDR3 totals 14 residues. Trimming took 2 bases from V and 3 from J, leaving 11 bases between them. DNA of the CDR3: TGCGCCAGCAGCTTTGACCGGCCTGACACTGAAGCTTTCTTT. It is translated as CASSFDRPDTEAFF.

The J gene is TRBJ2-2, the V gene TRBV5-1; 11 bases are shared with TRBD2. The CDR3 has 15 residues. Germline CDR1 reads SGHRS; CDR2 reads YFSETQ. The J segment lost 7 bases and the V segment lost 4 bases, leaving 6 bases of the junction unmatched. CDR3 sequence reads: CASSELAGVDGELFF. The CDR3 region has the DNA TGCGCCAGCAGCGAACTAGCGGGAGTGGACGGGGAGCTGTTTTTT.

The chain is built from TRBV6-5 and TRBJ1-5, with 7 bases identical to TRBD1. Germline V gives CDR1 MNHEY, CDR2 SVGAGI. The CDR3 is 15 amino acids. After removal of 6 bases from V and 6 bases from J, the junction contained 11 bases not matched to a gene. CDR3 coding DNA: TGTGCCAGCAGCTACACAGGGGTATCCGGTCAGCCCCAGCATTTT. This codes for CASSYTGVSGQPQHF.

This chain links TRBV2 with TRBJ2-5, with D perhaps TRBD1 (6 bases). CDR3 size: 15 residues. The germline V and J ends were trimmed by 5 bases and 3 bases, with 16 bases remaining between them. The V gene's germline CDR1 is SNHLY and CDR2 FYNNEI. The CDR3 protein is CASSFNRVGKETQYF. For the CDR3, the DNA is TGTGCCAGCAGTTTCAACAGGGTTGGGAAAGAGACCCAGTACTTC.

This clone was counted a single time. The CDR3: CASSQSPGPDTQYF. CDR3 DNA: TGCGCCAGCAGTCAATCCCCGGGACCAGATACGCAGTATTTT. The chain couples TRBV23-1 to TRBJ2-3; D is possibly TRBD1 or TRBD2 (5 bases each). Being an ORF, TRBV23-1 has a function that is uncertain. Trimming shortened V by 0 bases and J by 4 bases, and 8 bases separated the two germline ends. The CDR3 extends over 14 amino acids.

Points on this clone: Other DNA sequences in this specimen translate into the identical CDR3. The CDR3 is CASSTSSTSGRGETQYF. The DNA of the CDR3 is TGTGCCAGCAGCACAAGCTCGACTAGCGGGAGAGGAGAGACCCAGTACTTC. The rearrangement links TRBV21-1 to TRBJ2-5; the DNA was not compared with TRBD2, the D call given in the table. TRBV21-1 is described as a pseudogene. The CDR3 is 17 amino acids.

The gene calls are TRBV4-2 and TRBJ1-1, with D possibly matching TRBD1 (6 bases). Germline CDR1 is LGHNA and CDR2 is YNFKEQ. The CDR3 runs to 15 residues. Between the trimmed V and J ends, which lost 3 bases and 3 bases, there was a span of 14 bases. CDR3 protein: CASSQELQGYTEAFF. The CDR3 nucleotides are TGTGCCAGCAGCCAGGAGTTACAGGGCTACACTGAAGCTTTCTTT.

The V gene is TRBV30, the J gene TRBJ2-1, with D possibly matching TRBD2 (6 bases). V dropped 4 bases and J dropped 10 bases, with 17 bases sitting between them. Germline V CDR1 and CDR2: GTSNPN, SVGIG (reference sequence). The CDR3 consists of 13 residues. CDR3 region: CAWTDGAGQEQFF. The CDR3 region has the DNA TGTGCCTGGACGGACGGGGCGGGGCAAGAGCAGTTCTTC.

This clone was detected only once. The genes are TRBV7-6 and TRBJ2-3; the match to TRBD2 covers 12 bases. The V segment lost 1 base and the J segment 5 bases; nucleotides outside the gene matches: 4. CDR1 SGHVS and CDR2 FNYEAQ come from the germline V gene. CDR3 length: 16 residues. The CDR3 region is CASSLGLAGEGDTQYF. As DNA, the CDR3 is TGTGCCAGCAGCTTAGGACTAGCGGGAGAGGGAGATACGCAGTATTTT. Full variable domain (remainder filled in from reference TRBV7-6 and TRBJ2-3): GAGVSQSPRYKVTKRGQDVALRCDPISGHVSLYWYRQALGQGPEFLTYFNYEAQQDKSGLPNDRFSAERPEGSISTLTIQRTEQRDSAMYRCASSLGLAGEGDTQYFGPGTRLTVL.

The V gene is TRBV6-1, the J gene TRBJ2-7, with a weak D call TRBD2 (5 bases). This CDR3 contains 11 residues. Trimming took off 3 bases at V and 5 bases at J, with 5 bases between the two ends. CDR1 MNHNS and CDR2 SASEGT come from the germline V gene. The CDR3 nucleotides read TGTGCCAGCAGTGAGAGGGACGAGCAGTACTTC. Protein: CASSERDEQYF.